This T cell receptor beta chain derives from a study of blood T cell repertoires in COVID-19. Study-wide context: The United States, Italy and Spain were the sources of the acute and convalescent COVID-19 samples. PBMCs, B-cell-depleted T cells, or T cells were the source of the cDNA or gDNA that made up the material.

This clone was seen a single time. Sequencing was performed with immunoSEQ multiplex PCR; in TCRdb, only in-frame clones are kept and a portion is missing. The sample lists about 410,000 clones; around 86% were seen once. Per germline, CDR1 SGHRS and CDR2 YFSETQ. This CDR3 comprises 17 residues. Trimming stripped 4 bases from V and 4 bases from J, with 20 bases between. The source is a woman under 40 with active or convalescent COVID-19. Material for sequencing was peripheral blood. The chain uses TRBV5-1 and TRBJ2-2; maybe TRBD2 (5 bases). Written as DNA, the CDR3 is TGCGCCAGCAGCCCTTCTTCGGACTTCCCCACCACCGGGGAGCTGTTTTTT. Its protein product is CASSPSSDFPTTGELFF.